This T cell receptor (beta chain) was observed in a study of graft-versus-host responses after intestinal transplantation. About this clone: Its target is unknown.

The V gene end was trimmed by 6 bases and the J gene end by 6 bases; junction bases not matched to a gene: 8. CDR1 is MNHEY and CDR2 is SVGAGI in the germline V gene. The CDR3 consists of 14 residues. Sequenced by immunoSEQ multiplex PCR; TCRdb stores in-frame clones only, minus some. The sample has tens of thousands of clones; around 93% are singletons. This chain uses TRBV6-5 with TRBJ1-1, with 9 bases that match TRBD1. The receptor was isolated from a human donor who was the organ donor for an intestinal transplant. Sequencing was performed on unstimulated CD4+ T cells sorted from spleen or lymph node cells, taken before transplant. CDR3 residues: CASRIRDRDPEAFF. For the CDR3, the DNA is TGTGCCAGCAGGATCCGGGACAGGGACCCTGAAGCTTTCTTT.